This T cell receptor (beta chain) was captured by sequencing in a study of T-cell memory formation after mild COVID-19. V was clipped by 1 base and J by 9 bases; unmatched bases: 6. The CDR3 contains 16 residues. Germline assignment: CDR1 SGHRS and CDR2 YFSETQ. TCRdb itself ran the 5' RACE reads through MiXCR, one entry per CDR3 protein. The sample lists around 140,000 distinct CDR3 sequences, 19% seen once, with about 2.3% in the top ten. Study-level results: Mainly CM and EM harbored the contracting CD4+ clones; mainly EMRA harbored the CD8+ ones.

This clonotype appeared a few times. The target antigen is unknown. Sequencing was performed on PBMCs or a T cell subset sorted from them (not recorded which). The receptor's source is an adult woman who had mild COVID-19 (a few samples of this study predate the infection). Cell type and time point are not known. V usage is TRBV5-1 and J usage is TRBJ2-1; TRBD2 aligns across 14 bases. This chain's CDR3 is CASSLTTSGGAGEQFF. The DNA of the CDR3 is TGCGCCAGCAGCTTGACGACTAGCGGGGGGGCCGGTGAGCAGTTCTTC.